This section outlines one T cell receptor (beta chain) sequence together with its context. Its specificity is not known. These data belong to a study of T cell responses to AZD1222 COVID-19 vaccine. Sequencing used immunoSEQ multiplex PCR; TCRdb keeps in-frame clones, though not all of them. The table includes some 200,000 clones, approximately 94% detected once. Notes on the study in general: The number of AZD1222 recipients seropositive at baseline was only five to seven. White British people made up most donors, females outnumbered males, and clonal diversity was possibly underestimated.

The CDR3 length is 14 residues. The J segment lost 4 bases and the V segment lost 3 bases, leaving 1 base of the junction unmatched. The germline V gene encodes CDR1 KGHDR and CDR2 SFDVKD. This chain joins TRBV24-1 and TRBJ2-2; 7 nucleotides align to TRBD1. The sample was peripheral blood, taken 28 days after the second dose of the MenACWY control vaccine. The TCR was taken from an adult who received the MenACWY meningococcal vaccine as a control. For the CDR3, the DNA is TGTGCCACCAGTGATCGACAGGGCACCGGGGAGCTGTTTTTT. Protein: CATSDRQGTGELFF.